These 5 T cell receptor beta chains share one sample of origin, sequenced in a study of identifying expanded T cells in peripheral blood. The assay was immunoSEQ multiplex PCR, and TCRdb's table has in-frame clones only and misses some. Of around 76,000 clones in the sample, roughly 90% were seen once. Specimen: blood. Receptor source: a person aged 18 to 70 in good health.

This chain connects TRBV7-2 to TRBJ2-2; no reliable D call. Germline loops: CDR1 SGHTA, CDR2 FQGNSA. Trimming removed 0 bases at V and 7 bases at J, with 3 bases between. The CDR3 totals 12 residues. Here the CDR3 reads CASSLAFGELFF. In DNA form, the CDR3 reads TGTGCCAGCAGCTTAGCGTTCGGGGAGCTGTTTTTT.

This clone was seen only once. The chain combines TRBV4-1 with TRBJ1-2; D remains ambiguous. Germline V lookup: CDR1 MGHRA, CDR2 YSYEKL. The length of the CDR3 is 14 residues. Trimming stripped 4 bases from V and 2 bases from J, with 11 bases between. The CDR3 nucleotides are TGCGCCAGCAGCCCCTACACTGGGAACTATGGCTACACCTTC. It yields the protein CASSPYTGNYGYTF.

V usage is TRBV2 and J usage is TRBJ1-1, with a possible D match to TRBD1 (6 bases). CDR3 length: 15 residues. Trimming left V 8 bases short and J 3 bases short, with 19 bases between. Germline V lookup: CDR1 SNHLY, CDR2 FYNNEI. CDR3 nucleotides: TGTGCCAGCCGACAGGATGCGGCGATCGACACTGAAGCTTTCTTT. Amino acid sequence: CASRQDAAIDTEAFF.

This chain joins TRBV18 and TRBJ2-1; D is possibly TRBD1 (5 bases). Germline-derived CDR1 and CDR2 are KGHSH and LQKENI. Trimming took 5 bases from V and 7 from J, leaving 6 bases between them. The CDR3 sequence is 11 residues long. Here the CDR3 DNA reads TGTGCCAGCTCAAAGGGGAATGAGCAGTTCTTC. Encoded protein: CASSKGNEQFF.

The gene calls are TRBV7-2 and TRBJ2-5, with TRBD2 identical over 8 bases. Germline values: CDR1 SGHTA, CDR2 FQGNSA. This CDR3 comprises 15 residues. V shed 5 bases and J 5 bases; nucleotides not matched to a gene: 10. CDR3 nucleotide sequence: TGTGCCAGCAGCAAGGAGCGGGGGAGGTGGGAGACCCAGTACTTC. It encodes CASSKERGRWETQYF.